The rows below give T cell receptor beta chains drawn from one sample of a study of CD8+ T cells in alopecia areata. Clones were sequenced by immunoSEQ multiplex PCR, and TCRdb holds only the in-frame ones, with some missing. The sample has hundreds of thousands of clones; approximately 70% are singletons. This specimen was CD4+ T cells sorted from blood, taken at week 44, from a patient treated with tofacitinib. These receptors were collected from a human donor with alopecia areata. Both conserved end residues are part of each CDR3. The order of the fields is J gene, D gene, V gene, clone size, CDR3 protein, CDR3 DNA. D genes are given only for firm matches. Only some rows state a clone size, as once, few, many or a class for expanded clones.

j_gene: TRBJ1-6; d_gene: TRBD1; v_gene: TRBV18; abundance: few; CDR3aa: CASSPPGTGYNSPLHF; CDR3nt: TGTGCCAGCTCACCACCGGGGACAGGCTATAATTCACCCCTCCACTTT
j_gene: TRBJ2-5; d_gene: TRBD2; v_gene: TRBV5-1; abundance: once; CDR3aa: CASSPNLRSGVQETQYF; CDR3nt: TGCGCCAGCAGCCCTAATCTGAGAAGCGGGGTGCAAGAGACCCAGTACTTC
j_gene: TRBJ2-7; d_gene: NA; v_gene: TRBV5-1; abundance: NA; CDR3aa: CASSFLRTQTYEQYF; CDR3nt: TGCGCCAGCAGCTTTTTGAGGACCCAGACCTACGAGCAGTACTTC
j_gene: TRBJ1-1; d_gene: NA; v_gene: TRBV29-1; abundance: NA; CDR3aa: CSVVQGSHTEAFF; CDR3nt: TGCAGCGTTGTCCAGGGGAGTCACACTGAAGCTTTCTTT
j_gene: TRBJ2-2; d_gene: NA; v_gene: TRBV5-1; abundance: NA; CDR3aa: CASTFIEGAGELFF; CDR3nt: TGCGCCAGCACCTTTATCGAGGGTGCCGGGGAGCTGTTTTTT
j_gene: TRBJ2-3; d_gene: NA; v_gene: TRBV30; abundance: NA; CDR3aa: CAWMRGGAVQADTQYF; CDR3nt: TGTGCCTGGATGCGGGGAGGAGCGGTTCAGGCAGATACGCAGTATTTT
j_gene: TRBJ2-6; d_gene: TRBD1; v_gene: TRBV4-2; abundance: NA; CDR3aa: CASSHDRVGANVLTF; CDR3nt: TGTGCCAGCAGTCACGACAGGGTCGGGGCCAACGTCCTGACTTTC
j_gene: TRBJ1-1; d_gene: TRBD1; v_gene: TRBV18; abundance: few; CDR3aa: CASSPPLRGGTTEAFF; CDR3nt: TGTGCCAGCTCACCACCGTTGAGAGGGGGCACCACTGAAGCTTTCTTT
j_gene: TRBJ1-4; d_gene: NA; v_gene: TRBV15; abundance: NA; CDR3aa: CATSRQATNEKLFF; CDR3nt: TGTGCCACCAGCAGACAGGCAACTAATGAAAAACTGTTTTTT
j_gene: TRBJ1-6; d_gene: NA; v_gene: TRBV27; abundance: once; CDR3aa: CASTETEARSPLHF; CDR3nt: TGTGCCAGCACCGAGACCGAGGCAAGGTCACCCCTCCACTTT
j_gene: TRBJ1-5; d_gene: NA; v_gene: TRBV30; abundance: NA; CDR3aa: CAWSQGDNQPQHF; CDR3nt: TGTGCCTGGAGTCAAGGAGACAATCAGCCCCAGCATTTT
j_gene: TRBJ1-2; d_gene: NA; v_gene: TRBV27; abundance: few; CDR3aa: CASSPMTRNYGYTF; CDR3nt: TGTGCCAGCAGTCCCATGACTCGGAACTATGGCTACACCTTC
j_gene: TRBJ2-3; d_gene: NA; v_gene: TRBV30; abundance: NA; CDR3aa: CAWSIGTDTQYF; CDR3nt: TGTGCCTGGAGTATCGGAACAGATACGCAGTATTTT
j_gene: TRBJ1-1; d_gene: TRBD1; v_gene: TRBV7-8; abundance: few; CDR3aa: CASSLDMIGGAKNTEAFF; CDR3nt: TGTGCCAGCAGCTTAGATATGATAGGGGGCGCGAAGAACACTGAAGCTTTCTTT
j_gene: TRBJ1-1; d_gene: NA; v_gene: TRBV29-1; abundance: NA; CDR3aa: CSVEGQANTEAFF; CDR3nt: TGCAGCGTTGAGGGACAAGCGAACACTGAAGCTTTCTTT
j_gene: TRBJ2-6; d_gene: NA; v_gene: TRBV11-2; abundance: NA; CDR3aa: CASSLDEAGANVLTF; CDR3nt: TGTGCCAGCAGCTTAGATGAGGCTGGGGCCAACGTCCTGACTTTC
j_gene: TRBJ1-1; d_gene: TRBD1; v_gene: TRBV6-4; abundance: NA; CDR3aa: CASSPDRVNTEAFF; CDR3nt: TGTGCCAGCAGTCCGGACAGGGTGAACACTGAAGCTTTCTTT
j_gene: TRBJ2-5; d_gene: NA; v_gene: TRBV7-8; abundance: NA; CDR3aa: CASSNIQETQYF; CDR3nt: TGTGCCAGCAGCAATATCCAAGAGACCCAGTACTTC
j_gene: TRBJ1-6; d_gene: NA; v_gene: TRBV19; abundance: once; CDR3aa: CASSIDSGSPLHF; CDR3nt: TGTGCCAGTAGTATCGACAGCGGTTCACCCCTCCACTTT
j_gene: TRBJ2-1; d_gene: NA; v_gene: TRBV19; abundance: many; CDR3aa: CASGSGLALDNEQFF; CDR3nt: TGTGCCAGTGGAAGTGGGCTAGCCCTTGACAATGAGCAGTTCTTC
j_gene: TRBJ2-7; d_gene: TRBD2; v_gene: TRBV9; abundance: NA; CDR3aa: CASSPYGGAGEQYF; CDR3nt: TGTGCCAGCAGCCCGTACGGGGGGGCTGGGGAGCAGTACTTC
j_gene: TRBJ2-5; d_gene: NA; v_gene: TRBV30; abundance: NA; CDR3aa: CAWNPGQETQYF; CDR3nt: TGTGCCTGGAATCCAGGCCAAGAGACCCAGTACTTC
j_gene: TRBJ1-1; d_gene: NA; v_gene: TRBV7-9; abundance: few; CDR3aa: CASSPQKNTEAFF; CDR3nt: TGTGCCAGCAGCCCACAGAAGAACACTGAAGCTTTCTTT
j_gene: TRBJ2-6; d_gene: NA; v_gene: TRBV10-3; abundance: NA; CDR3aa: CAISESQVRSGANVLTF; CDR3nt: TGTGCCATCAGTGAGTCGCAGGTCAGGTCGGGGGCCAACGTCCTGACTTTC
j_gene: TRBJ1-2; d_gene: NA; v_gene: TRBV19; abundance: NA; CDR3aa: CASFHEADGYTF; CDR3nt: TGTGCCAGTTTCCACGAAGCGGACGGCTACACCTTC
j_gene: TRBJ2-1; d_gene: NA; v_gene: TRBV29-1; abundance: NA; CDR3aa: CSVVGDNEQFF; CDR3nt: TGCAGCGTTGTTGGTGACAATGAGCAGTTCTTC
j_gene: TRBJ2-3; d_gene: NA; v_gene: TRBV29-1; abundance: few; CDR3aa: CSVDRAQGGYTQYF; CDR3nt: TGCAGCGTTGATCGAGCGCAGGGCGGGTATACGCAGTATTTT
j_gene: TRBJ2-3; d_gene: NA; v_gene: TRBV13; abundance: NA; CDR3aa: CASSKSGDTQYF; CDR3nt: TGTGCCAGCAGCAAAAGCGGGGATACGCAGTATTTT
j_gene: TRBJ2-7; d_gene: TRBD1; v_gene: TRBV14; abundance: NA; CDR3aa: CASSRGGSEQYF; CDR3nt: TGTGCCAGCAGCCGAGGGGGCAGCGAGCAGTACTTC